A selection of T cell receptor beta chains follows, all from one sample in a study of T cell repertoires in cytomegalovirus infection. TCRdb reprocessed the reads with MiXCR, giving one entry per CDR3 protein. Among around 740,000 distinct CDR3 sequences listed, roughly a third were seen once. Sequences were obtained from PBMCs. The receptors originated from a human donor in good health (CMV status not recorded). Some clones in this sample may be carry-over from other donors' samples. Both conserved end residues are part of each CDR3. A D gene is named only where the DNA matches it firmly. Not every row has a clone size; where given, it reads once, few, many or a size class.

14	TRBV7-9	TRBJ2-7	NA	NA	TGTGCCAGCAGCTTAGTGGGGGAGGCCCACGAGCAGTACTTC	CASSLVGEAHEQYF
11	TRBV6-2/TRBV6-3	TRBJ2-2	NA	NA	TGTGCCAGCACCCAACCCGGGGAGCTGTTTTTT	CASTQPGELFF
14	TRBV28	TRBJ1-2	TRBD1	few	TGTGCCAGCAGACTCGCCGGACAGGCTTATGGCTACACCTTC	CASRLAGQAYGYTF
16	TRBV20-1	TRBJ1-4	NA	NA	TGCAGCGCTCCGGGACCCTCCAGAGCAACTAATGAAAAACTGTTTTTT	CSAPGPSRATNEKLFF
14	TRBV5-6	TRBJ2-7	TRBD1	NA	TGTGCCAGCAGCCACATAATCAGGGGGAACGAGCAGTACTTC	CASSHIIRGNEQYF
15	TRBV20-1	TRBJ2-2	TRBD2	NA	TGCAGTGCCTTCTCTGCGGGGGGGAACACCGGGGAGCTGTTTTTT	CSAFSAGGNTGELFF
13	TRBV13	TRBJ2-5	NA	once	TGTGCCAGCAGATTCCGGACCCAAGAGACCCAGTACTTC	CASRFRTQETQYF
13	TRBV7-2	TRBJ1-2	NA	few	TGTGCCAGCAGCTTAGTTCAGGGCTATGGCTACACCTTC	CASSLVQGYGYTF
15	TRBV12-3/TRBV12-4	TRBJ2-6	NA	few	TGTGCCAGCAGCCGACAGGTCTCTGGGGCCAACGTCCTGACTTTC	CASSRQVSGANVLTF
15	TRBV7-6	TRBJ1-5	TRBD1	many	TGTGCCAGCAGCTTAAAAGGGGGCGGCAATCAGCCCCAGCATTTT	CASSLKGGGNQPQHF
17	TRBV25-1	TRBJ1-6	NA	NA	TGTGCCAGCAGTGAATTTGTACCGGGACGGTATAATTCACCCCTCCACTTT	CASSEFVPGRYNSPLHF
17	TRBV7-9	TRBJ2-5	TRBD1	NA	TGTGCCAGCAGCTTAGGTGTGGTGACAGGGGGTATGGAGACCCAGTACTTC	CASSLGVVTGGMETQYF
15	TRBV28	TRBJ2-6	NA	NA	TGTGCCAGCACCAACGGGGGTATGTTGGCCAACGTCCTGACTTTC	CASTNGGMLANVLTF
14	TRBV5-1	TRBJ1-1	NA	NA	TGCGCCAGCAGCTTGGGATCAGGGTACCGGGAAGCTTTCTTT	CASSLGSGYREAFF
17	TRBV20-1	TRBJ2-1	TRBD2	few	TGCAGTGCTAGAGCCGGGACTAGCGTGAGCTCCTACAATGAGCAGTTCTTC	CSARAGTSVSSYNEQFF
17	TRBV20-1	TRBJ1-6	TRBD1	NA	TGCAGTGCTAGAGACCCCGGGACAGGGGGCGGGATTTCACCCCTCCACTTT	CSARDPGTGGGISPLHF
12	TRBV10-3	TRBJ1-1	NA	NA	TGTGCCATCAGTGAGTCATGGGGGGAAGCTTTCTTT	CAISESWGEAFF
15	TRBV28	TRBJ2-6	NA	few	TGTGCCAGCAGCCCTAACAGGGACTGGGCCAACGTCCTGACTTTC	CASSPNRDWANVLTF
15	TRBV27	TRBJ2-7	TRBD1	few	TGTGCCAGCAGTTTAGGCGGGACAGGGTTATACGAGCAGTACTTC	CASSLGGTGLYEQYF
17	TRBV5-6	TRBJ2-5	NA	NA	TGTGCCAGCAGCTCCTCTCAGGGGACGAGGGCCCAAGAGACCCAGTACTTC	CASSSSQGTRAQETQYF
17	TRBV11-2	TRBJ2-6	NA	NA	TGTGCCAGCAGCTCCCTCCCGGAGGGAACTGGGGCCAACGTCCTGACTTTC	CASSSLPEGTGANVLTF
12	TRBV7-2	TRBJ2-7	NA	few	TGTGCCAGCAGCTTAGTGTCTTGGGAGCAGTACTTC	CASSLVSWEQYF
14	TRBV10-3	TRBJ1-5	NA	few	TGTGCCATCAGTGAGATGATGGGCAATCAGCCCCAGCATTTT	CAISEMMGNQPQHF
13	TRBV9	TRBJ1-1	NA	NA	TGTGCCAGCAGCCCCCGCTTCGACACTGAAGCTTTCTTT	CASSPRFDTEAFF
13	TRBV7-9	TRBJ2-3	NA	NA	TGTGACATCAGCGGCCGGGGCACAGATACGCAGTATTTT	CDISGRGTDTQYF
16	TRBV6-1	TRBJ2-6	NA	many	TGTGCCAGCAGTAGGGAGGGGGGCTCTGGGGCCAACGTCCTGACTTTC	CASSREGGSGANVLTF
12	TRBV29-1	TRBJ2-1	NA	NA	TGCAGCGTTAAAGGCTCCTACAATGAGCAGTTCTTC	CSVKGSYNEQFF
21	TRBV19	TRBJ2-6	TRBD1	few	TGTGCCAGTAGTGGGACGAGACAGGGGGCCGGGAAGAGCTCTGGGGCCAACGTCCTGACTTTC	CASSGTRQGAGKSSGANVLTF
13	TRBV6-8	TRBJ1-1	NA	NA	TGTGCCAGCAGTGCTAACTCGAACACTGAAGCTTTCTTT	CASSANSNTEAFF
14	TRBV4-1	TRBJ2-7	NA	few	TGCGCCAGCAGCCTAAACCCCAGGGCCTACGAGCAGTACTTC	CASSLNPRAYEQYF
16	TRBV28	TRBJ2-2	NA	NA	TGTGCCAGCAGAGGGGCCGGGACAACGAACACCGGGGAGCTGTTTTTT	CASRGAGTTNTGELFF
13	TRBV19	TRBJ2-7	TRBD1	NA	TGTGCCACAAGCGGACAGGCCTTTGGGGAGCAGTACTTC	CATSGQAFGEQYF
15	TRBV7-7	TRBJ2-3	NA	few	TGTGCTAGCAGCTCCGGGACGGGTTACACAGATACGCAGTATTTT	CASSSGTGYTDTQYF
17	TRBV28	TRBJ2-5	NA	few	TGTGCCAGCAGCCAACTCCCCAGGGTTCTACAGTCGGAGACCCAGTACTTC	CASSQLPRVLQSETQYF
17	TRBV29-1	TRBJ1-2	TRBD1	few	TGCAGCGTTGTTGGCGGACAGGGGCCTCCCGCGCACTATGGCTACACCTTC	CSVVGGQGPPAHYGYTF
15	TRBV5-1	TRBJ2-1	NA	few	TGCGCCAGCAAAGGCCTAGCCCTTGATGAGAATGAGCAGTTCTTC	CASKGLALDENEQFF
17	TRBV28	TRBJ2-1	TRBD2	few	TGTGCCAGCAGGACGACTAGCGGGAGGGTTTCCTACAATGAGCAGTTCTTC	CASRTTSGRVSYNEQFF